These 25 T cell receptor beta chains were all obtained from the same sample, sequenced in a study of blood T cell repertoires in COVID-19. TCRdb keeps only in-frame clones here, not all; method: immunoSEQ multiplex PCR. The repertoire has 200,000 to 300,000 clones, nearly 90% of them found once; the top ten carry about 0.7%. The sequenced material came from peripheral blood. These receptors originate from a human donor in a cohort sampled during active COVID-19.

This chain joins TRBV7-2 and TRBJ1-3, with 7 bases identical to TRBD1. Germline V lookup: CDR1 SGHTA, CDR2 FQGNSA. This CDR3 comprises 14 residues. V lost 1 base and J lost 5; bases outside the gene matches: 2. CDR3 nucleotides: TGTGCCAGCAGCTTAGAGGGGGCCCGAAACACCATATATTTT. As protein: CASSLEGARNTIYF.

The chain combines TRBV21-1 with TRBJ1-1. TRBV21-1 is termed a pseudogene. There are 14 residues in the CDR3. The CDR3 sequence is CASRPREEDTEAFF. The CDR3, as DNA: TGTGCCAGCAGACCCAGGGAGGAGGACACTGAAGCTTTCTTT.

This clone occurred once. The chain recombines TRBV20-1 with TRBJ2-5; 10 positions agree with TRBD2. The CDR3 totals 16 residues. Germline V gene lookup returns CDR1 DFQATT and CDR2 SNEGSKA (reference sequence). J was trimmed by 5 bases and V by 3 bases; bases with no gene match: 12. The chain's CDR3 is CSASQTSGQVRETQYF. The CDR3 DNA reads TGCAGTGCTAGTCAGACTAGCGGGCAGGTTAGGGAGACCCAGTACTTC.

Notes on this clone: Compared with germline, one end of the junction differs, possibly owing to a read error. The chain recombines TRBV30 with TRBJ1-2; the match to TRBD1 covers 7 bases. The V gene's germline CDR1 is GTSNPN and CDR2 SVGIG (reference sequence). CDR3 size: 13 residues. The CDR3 reads CAWRAGQIFGYTF. The CDR3 bases are TGTGCTTGGAGGGCGGGACAGATATTTGGCTACACCTTC.

Here the CDR3 DNA reads TGCGCCAGCAGCCAAGATAGGGGGGAGGGGTCCTACGAGCAGTACTTC. It is translated as CASSQDRGEGSYEQYF. J is TRBJ2-7 and V is TRBV4-3, with D possibly matching TRBD2 (7 bases). CDR1 is LGHNA, CDR2 YSLEER, per germline. Deletions cut 0 bases from V and 1 base from J, with 13 bases between. This CDR3 is 16 amino acids long.

This sequence joins TRBV11-2 and TRBJ1-1, with D possibly being TRBD1 (5 bases). From germline, CDR1 is SGHAT and CDR2 FQNNGV. Trimming took off 1 base at V and 10 bases at J, with 10 bases between the two ends. This CDR3 comprises 12 residues. The CDR3 spells CASSLVRGRAFF. For the CDR3, the DNA is TGTGCCAGCAGCTTAGTTAGGGGAAGAGCTTTCTTT.

V and J are TRBV29-1 and TRBJ1-2; TRBD1 aligns across 7 bases. This CDR3 is 15 amino acids long. J was trimmed by 4 bases and V by 6 bases; bases with no gene match: 14. Germline-derived CDR1 and CDR2 are SQVTM and ANQGSEA. In DNA, the CDR3 is TGCAGCGTCGAACCCCTGACAGGGAACAGCTATGGCTACACCTTC. Translated, it gives CSVEPLTGNSYGYTF.

CDR3 nucleotides: TGCGCCAGCAGTGAGCCTTGGACAGAAGATGAGCAGTATTTT. Translating it yields CASSEPWTEDEQYF. The chain recombines TRBV10-2 with TRBJ2-3; TRBD1 might be the D (6 bases). Germline CDR1 is WSHSY and CDR2 is SAAADI. The CDR3 totals 14 residues. Trimming shortened V by 2 bases and J by 11 bases, and 17 bases separated the two germline ends.

The chain links TRBV12-3 or TRBV12-4 to TRBJ2-7, with 10 bases identical to TRBD1. With 7 bases clipped from V and 3 bases from J, the junction kept 3 bases outside the gene matches. The CDR3 covers 13 residues. CDR3 in DNA: TGTGCCAGCACTCGGACAGGGGGCTACGAGCAGTACTTC. This codes for CASTRTGGYEQYF.

This rearrangement joins TRBV6-2 or TRBV6-3 to TRBJ1-5; weak D call: TRBD1 (5 bases). Germline V CDR1 and CDR2: MNHEY, SVGEGT. Trimming stripped 4 bases from V and 6 bases from J, with 19 bases between. The CDR3 spans 16 residues. CDR3 sequence reads: CASSSGGTKRGQPQHF. In DNA form, the CDR3 reads TGTGCCAGCAGTTCCGGCGGGACCAAAAGGGGTCAGCCCCAGCATTTT.

The V call is TRBV30, the J call TRBJ1-2; 9 bases agree with TRBD1. The germline gives CDR1 GTSNPN, CDR2 SVGIG (reference sequence). The CDR3 length is 11 residues. Trimming took 5 bases from V and 8 from J; bases not matched to a gene: 3. The CDR3 sequence: CAWYRGLGYTF. The DNA of the CDR3 is TGTGCCTGGTACAGGGGGCTCGGCTACACCTTC.

This clone was seen a single time. The chain recombines TRBV15 with TRBJ2-4; weak D call: TRBD1 (5 bases). This CDR3 region has 14 residues. Trimming stripped 2 bases from V and 0 bases from J, with 5 bases between. Germline CDR1 and CDR2: LNHNV and YYDKDF (reference sequence). The CDR3 sequence: CATSRRGAKNIQYF. CDR3 bases: TGTGCCACCAGCAGAAGGGGAGCCAAAAACATTCAGTACTTC. Full variable domain (missing parts from reference TRBV15 and TRBJ2-4): DAMVIQNPRYQVTQFGKPVTLSCSQTLNHNVMYWYQQKSSQAPKLLFHYYDKDFNNEADTPDNFQSRRPNTSFCFLDIRSPGLGDTAMYLCATSRRGAKNIQYFGAGTRLSVL.

V gene TRBV9 combines with J gene TRBJ1-6; the D is unclear. Germline loops: CDR1 SGDLS, CDR2 YYNGEE. V was clipped by 0 bases and J by 10 bases, with 8 bases between them. The CDR3 consists of 13 residues. CDR3 amino acids: CASSVEEGSPLHF. The CDR3 DNA reads TGTGCCAGCAGCGTAGAGGAGGGATCACCCCTCCACTTT.

The chain joins TRBV14 to TRBJ1-4, with D tentatively TRBD1 (5 bases). V shed 4 bases and J shed 1 base, with 7 bases lying between them. Germline CDR1 is SGHDN and CDR2 is FVKESK. CDR3 length equals 14 residues. CDR3 nucleotides: TGTGCCAGCAGCCGGCAGGGAACTAATGAAAAACTGTTTTTT. Encoded protein: CASSRQGTNEKLFF. Drawing the rest from reference TRBV14 and TRBJ1-4, the complete variable domain is EAGVTQFPSHSVIEKGQTVTLRCDPISGHDNLYWYRRVMGKEIKFLLHFVKESKQDESGMPNNRFLAERTGGTYSTLKVQPAELEDSGVYFCASSRQGTNEKLFFGSGTQLSVL.

The chain carries TRBV5-4 and TRBJ2-7; 8 bases are a match to TRBD1. Germline V CDR1 and CDR2: SGHNT, YYREEE (reference sequence). This CDR3 has 13 residues. Trimming at V came to 1 base and at J to 5 bases, leaving 2 bases not matched to a gene. The CDR3 loop is CASSLMDRDEQYF. In nucleotides, the CDR3 is TGTGCCAGCAGCTTGATGGACAGGGACGAGCAGTACTTC.

The chain is built from TRBV12-5 and TRBJ1-3, with 8 bases fitting TRBD1. V trimming: 0 bases; J trimming: 0 bases; junction bases outside the gene matches: 1. Germline CDR1 is LGHNT and CDR2 is FRNRAP. The CDR3 contains 16 residues. The DNA for the CDR3 is TGTGCTAGTGGTTTGGTACAGGGGGTCTCTGGAAACACCATATATTTT. Amino acids: CASGLVQGVSGNTIYF. The whole variable domain, remainder taken from reference TRBV12-5 and TRBJ1-3, is DARVTQTPRHKVTEMGQEVTMRCQPILGHNTVFWYRQTMMQGLELLAYFRNRAPLDDSGMPKDRFSAEMPDATLATLKIQPSEPRDSAVYFCASGLVQGVSGNTIYFGEGSWLTVV.

The genes are TRBV7-2 and TRBJ2-7, with 8 bases fitting TRBD1. The length of the CDR3 is 16 residues. The V gene end was trimmed by 2 bases and the J gene end by 0 bases; junction bases not matched to a gene: 6. Germline CDR1 reads SGHTA; CDR2 reads FQGNSA. CDR3 sequence reads: CASSLTQGANSYEQYF. The CDR3, as DNA: TGTGCCAGCAGCTTAACTCAGGGGGCGAACTCCTACGAGCAGTACTTC. The full variable domain, in which reference TRBV7-2 and TRBJ2-7 provide the parts outside the CDR3, is GAGVSQSPSNKVTEKGKDVELRCDPISGHTALYWYRQSLGQGLEFLIYFQGNSAPDKSGLPSDRFSAERTGGSVSTLTIQRTQQEDSAVYLCASSLTQGANSYEQYFGPGTRLTVT.

CDR3 loop: CASSHTLAERLVNEQFF. The CDR3 DNA reads TGCGCCAGCAGCCATACCTTAGCGGAAAGACTGGTCAATGAGCAGTTCTTC. The genes are TRBV4-3 and TRBJ2-1; D possibly corresponds to TRBD2 (6 bases). Germline CDR1 and CDR2: LGHNA and YSLEER. This CDR3 region has 17 residues. Trimming removed 3 bases from V and 6 bases from J, with 21 bases in between.

This chain connects TRBV7-8 to TRBJ1-1; 7 nucleotides line up with TRBD1. The V gene end was trimmed by 4 bases and the J gene end by 1 base; junction bases not matched to a gene: 3. Germline V lookup: CDR1 SGHVS, CDR2 FQNEAQ. CDR3 length: 14 residues. CDR3 coding DNA: TGTGCCAGCAGCTCGGGGACAGCGAACACTGAAGCTTTCTTT. Residues: CASSSGTANTEAFF.

The chain is built from TRBV7-8 and TRBJ2-1, with a tentative D call TRBD2 (5 bases). CDR1 SGHVS and CDR2 FQNEAQ come from the germline V gene. Trimming removed 1 base from V and 4 bases from J, with 14 bases in between. The CDR3 sequence is 16 residues long. The chain's CDR3 is CASSLEGRGSYNEQFF. CDR3 coding DNA: TGTGCCAGCAGCTTAGAAGGACGGGGATCGTACAATGAGCAGTTCTTC.

The gene calls are TRBV28 and TRBJ2-5; D gene unclear. The CDR3 covers 11 residues. The ends were cut back, 11 bases at V and 4 bases at J, with 11 bases in the middle. Germline assignment: CDR1 MDHEN and CDR2 SYDVKM. In DNA form, the CDR3 reads TGTGCCGCGGCACTTCGAGAGACCCAGTACTTC. This encodes CAAALRETQYF.

The chain uses TRBV7-2 and TRBJ1-5; TRBD1 matches at 7 bases. There are 14 residues in the CDR3. V lost 5 bases, J lost 5 bases, and 6 bases stayed unmatched. Germline CDR1 and CDR2: SGHTA and FQGNSA. The CDR3 region is CASSPGGSHQPQHF. CDR3 coding DNA: TGTGCCAGCAGCCCAGGGGGGTCGCATCAGCCCCAGCATTTT.

The chain carries TRBV19 and TRBJ2-7; no clear D. Trimming took off 3 bases at V and 2 bases at J, with 17 bases between the two ends. Per the germline V gene, CDR1 is LNHDA and CDR2 is SQIVND (reference sequence). The CDR3 sequence is 16 residues long. The CDR3, as DNA: TGTGCCAGTAGTATGGATGGCCAGGTTATAACCTACGAGCAGTACTTC. Amino acids: CASSMDGQVITYEQYF.

The rearrangement links TRBV3-1 (or the pseudogene TRBV3-2) to TRBJ1-2; a possible D gene is TRBD1 (5 bases). The CDR3 sequence is 11 residues long. Germline-derived CDR1 and CDR2 are LGHDT and YNNKEL (reference sequence). Trimming stripped 5 bases from V and 8 bases from J, with 9 bases between. CDR3 loop: CASSGHWGYTF. The CDR3 nucleotides are TGTGCCAGCAGCGGACACTGGGGCTACACCTTC.

J is TRBJ2-1 and V is TRBV7-3, with 9 nucleotides matching TRBD2. V lost 1 base and J lost 7; bases outside the gene matches: 14. The length of the CDR3 is 18 residues. The germline V gene encodes CDR1 SGHTA and CDR2 FQGTGA. The CDR3 sequence: CASSLNARGSSGMNEQFF. In nucleotides, the CDR3 is TGTGCCAGCAGCTTAAATGCCCGCGGGTCTAGCGGGATGAATGAGCAGTTCTTC. Combining the CDR3 with reference TRBV7-3 and TRBJ2-1 gives the whole variable domain GAGVSQTPSNKVTEKGKYVELRCDPISGHTALYWYRQSLGQGPEFLIYFQGTGAADDSGLPNDRFFAVRPEGSVSTLKIQRTERGDSAVYLCASSLNARGSSGMNEQFFGPGTRLTVL.